This T cell receptor (beta chain) derives from a study of blood T cells in healthy people across ages. Notes on the study in general: Naive CD4+ cell counts and diversity both ran higher in long-lived than in aged donors. Without sorted subsets, naive and antigen-experienced compartments could not be conclusively compared.

This clonotype showed up many times. Its antigen is as yet unknown. Researchers report isolating at least 6.5 million PBMCs per sample. Sample-barcoded 5' priming and a J-beta primer mix drove a second PCR of roughly 7 to 11 cycles. Sequencing recovered at least 2.5 million CDR3-containing paired-end reads from each sample. A single record per CDR3 protein comes from TCRdb applying MiXCR to the 5' RACE reads. Of about 600,000 distinct CDR3 sequences detected, 47% appear once; the ten largest clones hold 20% to 25%. Losses at the gene ends were 3 bases for V and 1 base for J; bases not matched to a gene: 4. CDR1 is SEHNR, CDR2 FQNEAQ, per germline (reference sequence). This CDR3 is built from 15 residues.

The genes are TRBV7-9 and TRBJ2-7; 9 bases align to TRBD1. This TCR came from a man at least 80 years old in good health. Sequencing was done on a sample of blood. The DNA for the CDR3 is TGTGCCAGCAGCTTTGGGACAGGGAGTTCCTACGAGCAGTACTTC. Its translation: CASSFGTGSSYEQYF.